The 4 T cell receptor beta chains listed next were all sequenced from one sample in a study of blood T cell repertoires in COVID-19. Produced via immunoSEQ multiplex PCR; TCRdb's table is partial and in-frame only. The repertoire holds around 100,000 clones, with approximately 80% as singletons. Material for sequencing was peripheral blood. The receptors shown here come from a man aged 70 or older with active or convalescent COVID-19.

The rearrangement links TRBV12-3 or TRBV12-4 to TRBJ1-1, with D maybe TRBD1 (6 bases). Between the trimmed V and J ends, which lost 8 bases and 5 bases, there was a span of 15 bases. CDR3 length equals 13 residues. The CDR3: CASDDRIGTEAFF. DNA of the CDR3: TGTGCCAGCGACGACAGGATTGGTACTGAAGCTTTCTTT.

The chain joins TRBV24-1 to TRBJ2-1; 13 positions match TRBD2. The CDR3 totals 17 residues. V trimming: 3 bases; J trimming: 8 bases; junction bases outside the gene matches: 9. Germline CDR1 is KGHDR and CDR2 is SFDVKD. The CDR3 sequence is CATSDPSTSGRIYEQFF. CDR3 coding DNA: TGTGCCACCAGTGATCCCTCGACTAGCGGGAGGATCTATGAGCAGTTCTTC.

The chain joins TRBV24-1 to TRBJ2-5; D remains unclear. The germline V gene encodes CDR1 KGHDR and CDR2 SFDVKD. The CDR3 loop spans 8 amino acids. The CDR3 reads CAMETQYF. The CDR3 bases are TGTGCTATGGAGACCCAGTACTTC.

This clone was seen a few times. The J gene is TRBJ2-4, the V gene TRBV6-5; the match to TRBD2 covers 11 bases. Germline V lookup: CDR1 MNHEY, CDR2 SVGAGI. This CDR3 comprises 14 residues. The ends lost 5 bases at V and 9 bases at J; junction bases unmatched: 6. DNA for the CDR3: TGTGCCAGCAGTCCCGTAGCGGGGGGGTTCATTCAGTACTTC. As protein: CASSPVAGGFIQYF.